Shown below are 2 T cell receptor beta chains from a single sample sequenced in a study of T cell responses to AZD1222 COVID-19 vaccine. TCRdb's copy holds only in-frame clones and misses some; the assay was immunoSEQ multiplex PCR. The sample includes 90,000 to 150,000 clones, about 90% of them seen just once. The material was peripheral blood, obtained 28 days after the second AZD1222 dose. The receptors originated from an adult who received the AZD1222 COVID-19 vaccine.

The V gene is TRBV28, the J gene TRBJ2-7, with D perhaps being TRBD1 or TRBD2 (6 bases each). This CDR3 has 15 amino acids. Germline assignment: CDR1 MDHEN and CDR2 SYDVKM. Trimming cost V 3 bases and J 2 bases, with 14 bases left between them. CDR3 protein: CASSFEGGRAYEQYF. CDR3 DNA: TGTGCCAGCAGTTTTGAGGGGGGCCGCGCCTACGAGCAGTACTTC.

The chain couples TRBV11-2 to TRBJ2-5; possible D gene TRBD1, 5 bases. The CDR3 is 13 amino acids. Trimming removed 4 bases at V and 5 bases at J, with 11 bases between. CDR1 is SGHAT and CDR2 is FQNNGV in the germline V gene. The CDR3 DNA reads TGTGCCAGCAGCTCAGGGCTGTGGGAGACCCAGTACTTC. It specifies CASSSGLWETQYF.